These 26 T cell receptor beta chains originate from one sample sequenced in a study of CD8+ T cells in alopecia areata. The sequencing template was cDNA reverse transcribed from extracted RNA. Sequencing used immunoSEQ multiplex PCR; TCRdb keeps in-frame clones, though not all of them. The sample has 200,000 or so clones; more than 45% are singletons. Sequencing used CD4+ T cells sorted from blood, obtained at week 0. The receptor set was obtained from a human donor with alopecia areata.

The CDR3 DNA reads as TGCGCCAGCAGCTTGTTTCAGGGGGTGGAGCAGTACTTC. It specifies CASSLFQGVEQYF. V is TRBV5-1 and J is TRBJ2-7; the match to TRBD1 covers 7 bases. Trimming cost V 1 base and J 7 bases; bases outside gene matches: 5. The CDR3 extends over 13 amino acids. Germline CDR1 and CDR2: SGHRS and YFSETQ.

The chain uses TRBV4-1 and TRBJ2-6; 9 nucleotides line up with TRBD1. The CDR3 loop spans 20 amino acids. The V gene's germline CDR1 is MGHRA and CDR2 YSYEKL. The junction had 13 bases not matched to a gene; V was cut back by 4 bases and J by 0 bases. CDR3 in amino acids: CASSLQNYRDRDSGANVLTF. CDR3 nucleotides: TGCGCCAGCAGCCTACAAAATTACCGGGACAGGGACTCTGGGGCCAACGTCCTGACTTTC.

This clone was seen a handful of times. V is TRBV5-6 and J is TRBJ2-1; TRBD2 agrees at 9 bases. After removal of 4 bases from V and 5 bases from J, the junction contained 13 bases not matched to a gene. CDR3 size: 17 residues. Germline assignment: CDR1 SGHDT and CDR2 YYEEEE. CDR3 amino acids: CASSHAPRRGGNNEQFF. The CDR3 DNA sequence: TGTGCCAGCAGCCATGCTCCTCGGCGGGGGGGAAACAATGAGCAGTTCTTC.

The chain links TRBV9 to TRBJ1-5, with D uncertain. This CDR3 has 13 amino acids. The germline CDR1 and CDR2 sequences are SGDLS and YYNGEE. V was trimmed by 0 bases and J by 3 bases, leaving 4 bases between them. The CDR3 protein is CASSVGSNQPQHF. The CDR3 DNA is TGTGCCAGCAGCGTAGGGTCCAATCAGCCCCAGCATTTT.

The chain combines TRBV5-1 with TRBJ1-1; no clear D. The germline V gene encodes CDR1 SGHRS and CDR2 YFSETQ. This CDR3 is 14 amino acids long. Trimming stripped 2 bases from V and 0 bases from J, with 8 bases between. As DNA, the CDR3 is TGCGCCAGCAGCTTACTTTCCTTGAACACTGAAGCTTTCTTT. Amino acid sequence: CASSLLSLNTEAFF.

The J gene is TRBJ2-2, the V gene TRBV30; the match to TRBD2 covers 10 bases. CDR1 and CDR2 (germline): GTSNPN, SVGIG (reference sequence). V lost 4 bases to trimming and J lost 6 bases; unmatched junction nucleotides: 5. The CDR3 extends over 14 amino acids. This CDR3 reads CAWTSGSLSGELFF. The DNA of the CDR3 is TGTGCCTGGACTAGCGGGAGTCTTTCCGGGGAGCTGTTTTTT.

This clone was counted between two and nine times. V gene TRBV29-1 combines with J gene TRBJ2-3; 8 positions match TRBD2. Germline CDR1 is SQVTM and CDR2 is ANQGSEA. V gave up 6 bases and J gave up 1 base; unmatched junction bases: 6. CDR3 length: 14 amino acids. CDR3: CSVLRGGRTDTQYF. Here the CDR3 DNA reads TGCAGCGTCCTCCGGGGGGGCCGCACAGATACGCAGTATTTT.

The chain recombines TRBV7-9 with TRBJ2-1; 9 nucleotides line up with TRBD2. V lost 5 bases to trimming and J lost 13 bases; unmatched junction nucleotides: 9. CDR1 and CDR2 (germline): SEHNR, FQNEAQ (reference sequence). This CDR3 is built from 13 residues. CDR3 residues: CASSLRLADAQFF. DNA for the CDR3: TGTGCCAGCAGCCTCCGACTAGCGGACGCCCAGTTCTTC.

The chain recombines TRBV11-2 with TRBJ2-3; tentatively, D is TRBD1 (6 bases). CDR3 length: 16 amino acids. Trimming took 4 bases from V and 2 from J, leaving 16 bases between them. Germline V gene data show CDR1 as SGHAT and CDR2 as FQNNGV. CDR3 DNA: TGTGCCAGCAGCTCCACTACGGGACATATCACAGATACGCAGTATTTT. This encodes CASSSTTGHITDTQYF.

The chain recombines TRBV7-2 with TRBJ2-4; D might be TRBD2 (5 bases). The CDR3 runs 16 residues. Germline V CDR1 and CDR2: SGHTA, FQGNSA. V lost 2 bases and J lost 0, with 11 bases in between. The CDR3 region is CASSLLGVLAKNIQYF. CDR3 coding DNA: TGTGCCAGCAGCTTACTGGGAGTACTAGCCAAAAACATTCAGTACTTC.

This rearrangement joins TRBV7-9 to TRBJ1-2; D uncertain. CDR1 is SEHNR, CDR2 FQNEAQ, per germline (reference sequence). Trimming cost V 0 bases and J 0 bases, with 2 bases left between them. The CDR3 totals 13 residues. As DNA, the CDR3 is TGTGCCAGCAGCTTAGCCCCTAACTATGGCTACACCTTC. It is translated as CASSLAPNYGYTF.

The chain joins TRBV5-1 to TRBJ2-5, with TRBD1 identical over 10 bases. The germline V gene encodes CDR1 SGHRS and CDR2 YFSETQ. CDR3 length: 14 amino acids. Trimming removed 3 bases from V and 5 bases from J; junction bases left unmatched: 4. The CDR3 reads CASSSTGGEETQYF. For the CDR3, the DNA is TGCGCCAGCAGCTCGACAGGGGGCGAGGAGACCCAGTACTTC.

The chain joins TRBV7-3 to TRBJ1-2; D is possibly TRBD1 (6 bases). The CDR3 spans 14 residues. With 0 bases removed from V and 6 bases from J, the gap between germline ends came to 11 bases. Germline V gene data show CDR1 as SGHTA and CDR2 as FQGTGA. The CDR3 spells CASSLTARGDGYTF. The CDR3 coding sequence is TGTGCCAGCAGCTTAACGGCCAGGGGAGATGGCTACACCTTC.

This clone was seen a handful of times. The V gene is TRBV29-1, the J gene TRBJ1-1; D is undetermined. Germline V lookup: CDR1 SQVTM, CDR2 ANQGSEA. Trimming shortened V by 8 bases and J by 6 bases, and 16 bases separated the two germline ends. CDR3 size: 12 residues. CDR3 coding DNA: TGCAGCTTTCTGGACCCGCCGTCTGAAGCTTTCTTT. Its translation is CSFLDPPSEAFF.

This clone was observed a single time. This chain uses TRBV5-6 with TRBJ1-5, with D possibly matching TRBD1 (6 bases). CDR3 length: 13 residues. The V end lost 0 bases, the J end lost 5 bases, and 6 bases lay between the germline ends. Looked up from germline, CDR1 is SGHDT and CDR2 is YYEEEE. CDR3 bases: TGTGCCAGCAGCTTGGACAGGGATCAGCCCCAGCATTTT. Protein sequence: CASSLDRDQPQHF.

This clone has a single count. CDR3 loop: CAWSVGQQNSPLHF. The CDR3, as DNA: TGTGCCTGGAGTGTAGGACAGCAGAATTCACCCCTCCACTTT. The genes are TRBV30 and TRBJ1-6; weak D call: TRBD1 (6 bases). CDR3 size: 14 residues. Germline V lookup: CDR1 GTSNPN, CDR2 SVGIG (reference sequence). V lost 0 bases to trimming and J lost 7 bases, with 10 bases between them. Supplemented by reference TRBV30 and TRBJ1-6, the full variable domain reads SQTIHQWPATLVQPVGSPLSLECTVEGTSNPNLYWYRQAAGRGLQLLFYSVGIGQISSEVPQNLSASRPQDRQFILSSKKLLLSDSGFYLCAWSVGQQNSPLHFGNGTRLTVT.

The chain couples TRBV5-4 to TRBJ2-6; 8 bases agree with TRBD1. Germline values: CDR1 SGHNT, CDR2 YYREEE (reference sequence). The CDR3 sequence is 19 residues long. V shed 0 bases, J shed 1 base, and the junction held 9 bases outside the gene matches. The CDR3 loop is CASSLGGTGLISGANVLTF. For the CDR3, the DNA is TGTGCCAGCAGCTTGGGAGGGACAGGCTTGATTTCTGGGGCCAACGTCCTGACTTTC.

This chain links TRBV29-1 with TRBJ2-7, with 9 bases that match TRBD2. The CDR3 is 13 amino acids. CDR1 SQVTM and CDR2 ANQGSEA come from the germline V gene. V shed 8 bases and J 5 bases; nucleotides not matched to a gene: 10. The CDR3 here is CSPPGTSSDEQYF. The CDR3 nucleotides are TGCAGCCCCCCCGGGACTAGCAGCGACGAGCAGTACTTC.

The chain joins TRBV7-9 to TRBJ2-1; 11 bases are a match to TRBD2. Looked up from germline, CDR1 is SEHNR and CDR2 is FQNEAQ (reference sequence). This CDR3 comprises 16 residues. The J segment lost 7 bases and the V segment lost 2 bases, leaving 7 bases of the junction unmatched. The CDR3 sequence: CASSLISGRDENEQFF. CDR3 in DNA: TGTGCCAGCAGCTTAATTAGCGGGAGGGACGAAAATGAGCAGTTCTTC.

This chain joins TRBV9 and TRBJ2-7; TRBD2 matches 11 bases. The germline CDR1 and CDR2 sequences are SGDLS and YYNGEE. V lost 4 bases, J lost 5 bases, and 8 bases stayed unmatched. The CDR3 loop spans 15 amino acids. CDR3 sequence (DNA): TGTGCCAGCAGCCGGGAGACTAGCGGGAACCACGAGCAGTACTTC. This translates into CASSRETSGNHEQYF.

The V and J genes are TRBV30 and TRBJ1-5; no clear D gene. This CDR3 has 14 amino acids. The germline V and J ends were trimmed by 5 bases and 0 bases, with 11 bases remaining between them. Germline CDR1 is GTSNPN and CDR2 is SVGIG (reference sequence). CDR3 DNA: TGTGCCTGGCCCGTTCCGGATAGCAATCAGCCCCAGCATTTT. Translated: CAWPVPDSNQPQHF.

This chain joins TRBV13 and TRBJ2-6; tentative D call: TRBD2 (5 bases). Trimming shortened V by 1 base and J by 2 bases, and 9 bases separated the two germline ends. The CDR3 length is 16 residues. Germline loops: CDR1 PRHDT, CDR2 FYEKMQ (reference sequence). The CDR3 coding sequence is TGTGCCAGCAGCTTAGATGCGGGTACTGGGGCCAACGTCCTGACTTTC. As protein: CASSLDAGTGANVLTF.

This sequence joins TRBV6-5 and TRBJ1-1; D is perhaps TRBD1 (5 bases). The CDR3 is 15 residues long. From germline, CDR1 is MNHEY and CDR2 SVGAGI. The ends were cut back, 6 bases at V and 0 bases at J, with 14 bases in the middle. CDR3 residues: CASSQTWGLNTEAFF. For the CDR3, the DNA is TGTGCCAGCAGCCAGACCTGGGGGTTGAACACTGAAGCTTTCTTT.

The chain is built from TRBV30 and TRBJ2-1; D uncertain. The CDR3 has 12 amino acids. Trimming shortened V by 0 bases and J by 3 bases, and 3 bases separated the two germline ends. Per the germline V gene, CDR1 is GTSNPN and CDR2 is SVGIG (reference sequence). In DNA form, the CDR3 reads TGTGCCTGGAGTGTTAACTACAATGAGCAGTTCTTC. The encoded protein is CAWSVNYNEQFF.

This chain joins TRBV30 and TRBJ1-2; D call uncertain. Per germline, CDR1 GTSNPN and CDR2 SVGIG (reference sequence). With 4 bases removed from V and 5 bases from J, the gap between germline ends came to 14 bases. The CDR3 has 13 amino acids. The CDR3 loop reads CAWMTQRGYGYTF. The CDR3 nucleotides are TGTGCCTGGATGACCCAACGAGGTTATGGCTACACCTTC.

There are a few counts of this clone. The chain is built from TRBV5-1 and TRBJ2-1; D gene uncertain. With 1 base removed from V and 3 bases from J, the gap between germline ends came to 8 bases. The length of the CDR3 is 14 residues. Germline-derived CDR1 and CDR2 are SGHRS and YFSETQ. CDR3 nucleotide sequence: TGCGCCAGCAGCTTGCAGGCGGACTACAATGAGCAGTTCTTC. Translation gives CASSLQADYNEQFF. The full variable domain, completed using reference TRBV5-1 and TRBJ2-1, is KAGVTQTPRYLIKTRGQQVTLSCSPISGHRSVSWYQQTPGQGLQFLFEYFSETQRNKGNFPGRFSGRQFSNSRSEMNVSTLELGDSALYLCASSLQADYNEQFFGPGTRLTVL.